This T cell receptor beta chain is from a study of cytomegalovirus exposure and HLA in healthy donors. V shed 5 bases and J 6 bases; nucleotides not matched to a gene: 9. The germline V gene has CDR1 MDHEN and CDR2 SYDVKM. The CDR3 length is 14 residues. Study outcomes and limitations: Most TCRs appeared rarely, but some public TCRs recurred in many donors. The investigators catalogued some 150 TCR beta chains as cytomegalovirus-associated. Cytomegalovirus status was reportedly diagnosed by the classifier with high specificity and sensitivity.

TCRdb's table, derived via immunoSEQ multiplex PCR, lists solely in-frame clones and lacks some. The repertoire holds fewer than 200,000 clones, with 75% to 90% as singletons. To note about this clone: Its antigen is as yet unknown.

Separate from the approximately 670-subject first cohort, the roughly 120-subject validation cohort was the one that the donors belonged to. This clonotype originated in a young man in good health and CMV-seropositive. Sequencing was carried out using PBMCs. This chain uses TRBV28 with TRBJ1-1; 7 positions match TRBD1. CDR3 sequence (DNA): TGTGCCAGCAGTCCCCGAGAGGGGGCCGCTGAAGCTTTCTTT. This sequence encodes CASSPREGAAEAFF.